Sequencing of this T cell receptor (delta chain) was carried out in a study of gamma-delta T cells after stem cell transplantation. Germline V CDR1 and CDR2: GEAIGNYY, EKD. Trimming cost V 1 base and J 0 bases, with 17 bases left between them. The CDR3 is 17 amino acids. TCRdb redid clone calling on the RT-PCR reads using CATT. Of roughly 3,100 delta-chain clones in the sample, 16% were seen once. The clonotype originates from a human donor. It is not recorded whose cells these are; they may come from a transplant donor. The sample taken for sequencing was gamma-delta T cells. The chain recombines TRDV2 with TRDJ1; D unclear. The CDR3 region is CACDTVVWDGYTDKLIF. The CDR3 nucleotides read TGTGCCTGTGACACGGTGGTGTGGGACGGCTACACCGATAAACTCATCTTT.